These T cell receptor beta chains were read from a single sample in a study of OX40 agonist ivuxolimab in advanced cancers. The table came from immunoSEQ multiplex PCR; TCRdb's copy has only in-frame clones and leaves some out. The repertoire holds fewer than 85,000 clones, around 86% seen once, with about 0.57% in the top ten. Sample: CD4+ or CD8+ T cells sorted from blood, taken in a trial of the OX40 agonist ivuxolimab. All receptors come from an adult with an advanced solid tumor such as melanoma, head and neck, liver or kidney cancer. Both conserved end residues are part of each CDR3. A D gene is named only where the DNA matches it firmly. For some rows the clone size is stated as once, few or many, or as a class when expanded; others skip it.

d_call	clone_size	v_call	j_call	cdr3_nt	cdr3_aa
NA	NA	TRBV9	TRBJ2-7	TGTGCCAGCAGCGTAGGGCATAGCTCCTACGAGCAGTACTTC	CASSVGHSSYEQYF
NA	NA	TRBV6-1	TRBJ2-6	TGTGCCAGCAGTGAAGCGGTCCAGGGTTATCGGTCTGGGGCCAACGTCCTGACTTTC	CASSEAVQGYRSGANVLTF
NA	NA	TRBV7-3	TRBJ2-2	TGTGCCAGCAGCTTAAACTCCTACGGGGAGCTGTTTTTT	CASSLNSYGELFF
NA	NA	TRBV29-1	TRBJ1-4	TGCAGCGTGAATATGCAGAAGAGTGAAAAACTGTTTTTT	CSVNMQKSEKLFF
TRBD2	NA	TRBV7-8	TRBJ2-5	TGTGCCAGCAGACAGTTCAGGACTAGGCATTCTGAGACCCAGTACTTC	CASRQFRTRHSETQYF
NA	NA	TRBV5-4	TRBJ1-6	TGTGCCAGCAGCCTCGAACAAGATAATTCACCCCTCCACTTT	CASSLEQDNSPLHF
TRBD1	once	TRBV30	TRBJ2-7	TGTGCCGGGACAGGGACCAACGAGCAGTACTTC	CAGTGTNEQYF
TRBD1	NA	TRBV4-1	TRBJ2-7	TGCGCCAGCAGCCGCAGACAGGGGATCCACGAGCAGTACTTC	CASSRRQGIHEQYF
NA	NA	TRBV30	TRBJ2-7	TGTGCCTGGAGTGTACAGGCCTCCTACGAGCAGTACTTC	CAWSVQASYEQYF
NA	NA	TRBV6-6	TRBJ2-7	TGTGCCAGCAGTTACTCTCCGGACGCTAAGAGCGAGCAGTACTTC	CASSYSPDAKSEQYF
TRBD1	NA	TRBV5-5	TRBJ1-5	TGTGCCAGCAGCTCAGGGGGGCATCAGCCCCAGCATTTT	CASSSGGHQPQHF
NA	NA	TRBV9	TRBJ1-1	TGTGCCAGCAGCGTATTCTCGGGTTTGAACACTGAAGCTTTCTTT	CASSVFSGLNTEAFF
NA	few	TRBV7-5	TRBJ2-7	TGTGCCAGAAGCTCAGTGGGGGGTGGGTACGAGCAGTACTTC	CARSSVGGGYEQYF
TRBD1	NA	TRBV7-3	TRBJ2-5	TGTGCCAGCAGCGCACAGGGGGCAGGAGAGACCCAGTACTTC	CASSAQGAGETQYF
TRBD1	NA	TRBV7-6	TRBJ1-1	TGTGCCAGCAGCCCGCGACAGGGGAACACTGAAGCTTTCTTT	CASSPRQGNTEAFF
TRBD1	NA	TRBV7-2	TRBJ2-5	TGTGCCAGCAGTTACAGGGGGAGGCAAGAGACCCAGTACTTC	CASSYRGRQETQYF
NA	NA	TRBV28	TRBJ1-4	TGTGCCAGCAGCCCGGGAGGGGCAACTAATGAAAAACTGTTTTTT	CASSPGGATNEKLFF
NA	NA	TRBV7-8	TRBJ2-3	TGTGCCAGCAGCGTGGGGCGTGATACGCAGTATTTT	CASSVGRDTQYF
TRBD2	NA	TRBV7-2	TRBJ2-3	TGTGCCAGCAGCTCCCGGACTAGCGGAAATACGCAGTATTTT	CASSSRTSGNTQYF
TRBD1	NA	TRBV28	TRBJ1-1	TGTGCCAGCAGTAATACAGGGGGCGCATCAACTTTCTTT	CASSNTGGASTFF
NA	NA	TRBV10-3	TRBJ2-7	TGTGCCATCAGTGTGGGGGGGGCGCGGTGGTACGAGCAGTACTTC	CAISVGGARWYEQYF
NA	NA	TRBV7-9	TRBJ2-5	TGTGCCAGCAGCCATTCACAGGGGGAGGGGTCTGAGCAGTACTTC	CASSHSQGEGSEQYF
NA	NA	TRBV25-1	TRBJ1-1	TGTGCCAGCAGTGAAATGCGGTCAAACACTGAAGCTTTCTTT	CASSEMRSNTEAFF
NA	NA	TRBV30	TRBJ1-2	TGTGCCTGGAGTGCGTCAGAGTATGGCTACACCTTC	CAWSASEYGYTF
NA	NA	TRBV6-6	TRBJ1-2	TGTGCCAGCCTGAGCAAGGGAACCTCCTATGGCTACACCTTC	CASLSKGTSYGYTF
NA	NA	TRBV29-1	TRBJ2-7	TGCAGCGGTCAAACAGCGGGCTACGAGCAGTACTTC	CSGQTAGYEQYF
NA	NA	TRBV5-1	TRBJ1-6	TGCGCCAGCAGCGGGGCTGGGCAGGGAAATTCACCCCTCCACTTT	CASSGAGQGNSPLHF
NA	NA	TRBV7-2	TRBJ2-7	TGTGCCAGCAGCGCCTTACCGGGACCGGCCTACGAGCAGTACTTC	CASSALPGPAYEQYF
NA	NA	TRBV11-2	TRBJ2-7	TGTGCCAGCAGCTTAGACCGGGTCCCAAAGTACGAGCAGTACTTC	CASSLDRVPKYEQYF
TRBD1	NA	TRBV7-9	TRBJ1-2	TGTGCCAGCAGCCCGACAGGGGGCGTCGGCTATGGCTACACCTTC	CASSPTGGVGYGYTF
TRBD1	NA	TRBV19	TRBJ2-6	TGTGCCAGCTCCTTGACAGGGACGGGTTCTGGGGCCAACGTCCTGACTTTC	CASSLTGTGSGANVLTF
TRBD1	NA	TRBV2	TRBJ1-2	TGTGCCAGCAGTGAGGACAGGGACGGGTACACCTTC	CASSEDRDGYTF
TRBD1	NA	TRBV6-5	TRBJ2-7	TGTGCCAGCAGTTACTCTTTACAGGGGGCTTACGAGCAGTACTTC	CASSYSLQGAYEQYF
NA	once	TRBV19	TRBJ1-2	TGTGCCAGTAGCCAGCAGGCACTCCCTAACTATGGCTACACCTTC	CASSQQALPNYGYTF
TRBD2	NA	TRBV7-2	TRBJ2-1	TGTGCCAGCATCCGCGGCCAGCGGGGGGACCATGAGCAGTTCTTC	CASIRGQRGDHEQFF